Below, 9 T cell receptor beta chains from the same sample are listed, as sequenced in a study of blood T cell repertoires in COVID-19. Repertoires were generated with immunoSEQ multiplex PCR, while TCRdb's copy carries only in-frame clones and drops some. This table holds around 250,000 clones, roughly 88% found once. The sequencing sample was made of peripheral blood. Every receptor here comes from a man older than 75 with acute or convalescent COVID-19.

The CDR3 DNA sequence: TGTGCCAGCAGCTTAGGCTCACAGGGGGCGAGACAGCCCCAGCATTTT. This sequence encodes CASSLGSQGARQPQHF. This sequence joins TRBV7-6 and TRBJ1-5, with TRBD1 matching 9 bases. The CDR3 loop spans 16 amino acids. Germline CDR1 is SGHVS and CDR2 is FNYEAQ. Trimming cost V 1 base and J 7 bases; bases outside gene matches: 8.

This CDR3 reads CASSSGGAGNTIYF. Written as DNA, the CDR3 is TGTGCCAGTAGTTCGGGGGGCGCCGGAAACACCATATATTTT. The V gene is TRBV19, the J gene TRBJ1-3; possibly TRBD1 for D (6 bases). CDR3 length equals 14 residues. Trimming shortened V by 5 bases and J by 4 bases, and 12 bases separated the two germline ends. Germline values: CDR1 LNHDA, CDR2 SQIVND (reference sequence).

The chain recombines TRBV24-1 with TRBJ1-1, with 7 bases that match TRBD1. V dropped 9 bases and J dropped 0; count of bases not matched to a gene: 3. CDR3 length equals 13 residues. The germline V gene encodes CDR1 KGHDR and CDR2 SFDVKD. CDR3 DNA: TGTGCCACCGCGACAGGGATGAACACTGAAGCTTTCTTT. Protein sequence: CATATGMNTEAFF.

This rearrangement joins TRBV29-1 to TRBJ1-3, with 7 bases identical to TRBD1. Trimming cost V 6 bases and J 0 bases; bases outside gene matches: 8. The CDR3 spans 15 residues. Germline assignment: CDR1 SQVTM and CDR2 ANQGSEA. CDR3 nucleotide sequence: TGCAGCGTGGTGACAGGGCGACTCTCTGGAAACACCATATATTTT. Translated: CSVVTGRLSGNTIYF.

This clone was picked up one time. The chain recombines TRBV18 with TRBJ2-7, with TRBD2 as a possible D gene (5 bases). Trimming pared 2 bases from V and 7 bases from J, leaving 18 bases between. Germline CDR1 KGHSH, CDR2 LQKENI. There are 15 residues in the CDR3. CDR3 protein: CASSPTRTHSGEQYF. CDR3 nucleotides: TGTGCCAGCTCACCAACCCGGACTCACAGCGGAGAGCAGTACTTC.

The gene calls are TRBV5-1 and TRBJ1-5; 7 nucleotides align to TRBD1. There are 14 residues in the CDR3. The V gene's germline CDR1 is SGHRS and CDR2 YFSETQ. V shed 4 bases, J shed 9 bases, and the junction held 10 bases outside the gene matches. The CDR3 DNA sequence: TGCGCCAGCAGCCCGGGACAGCCCAATGGGCCCCAGCATTTT. Its translation: CASSPGQPNGPQHF.

The chain has TRBV6-5 and TRBJ1-5; no clear D. The CDR3 has 15 amino acids. The germline V gene encodes CDR1 MNHEY and CDR2 SVGAGI. V was cut by 2 bases and J by 9 bases, with 17 bases left in between. The CDR3 region is CASSYKGASEGPQHF. In DNA, the CDR3 is TGTGCCAGCAGTTACAAAGGTGCCTCAGAGGGGCCCCAGCATTTT.

Only one count was recorded for this clone. The chain joins TRBV12-1 to TRBJ1-1. TRBV12-1 is given as a pseudogene. The CDR3 totals 18 residues. The CDR3 protein is CASSPVGVREGMNTEAFF. The CDR3 DNA reads TGTGCCAGCAGCCCAGTCGGCGTCCGGGAGGGGATGAACACTGAAGCTTTCTTT.

The rearrangement joins TRBV5-8 to TRBJ1-2; tentative D call: TRBD1 (5 bases). V lost 5 bases and J 5 bases, leaving 19 bases between the germline ends. Germline loops: CDR1 SGHTS, CDR2 YDEGEE. This CDR3 has 15 amino acids. CDR3 in amino acids: CASRTFGGAGYGYTF. DNA of the CDR3: TGTGCCAGCAGAACCTTCGGAGGGGCAGGGTATGGCTACACCTTC.